This T cell receptor (beta chain) comes out of a study of cytomegalovirus exposure and HLA in healthy donors. CDR1 and CDR2 from the germline V gene are SGHRS and YFSETQ. The CDR3 runs to 14 residues. V dropped 4 bases and J dropped 6; count of bases not matched to a gene: 7. This PCR relied on a set of 60 Vbeta primers and 13 Jbeta primers. The protocol was immunoSEQ multiplex PCR, while the TCRdb copy is restricted to in-frame clones and leaves out a portion. In the table there are 90,000 or so clones, 70% to 75% of which are singletons. The chain couples TRBV5-1 to TRBJ2-7; TRBD1 aligns across 10 bases. Sequenced material: PBMCs. The origin of this receptor is a man aged 55 to 69 in good health and CMV-seronegative. DNA of the CDR3: TGCGCCAGCAGCCAGGGACAGGGGATAGGCGAGCAGTACTTC. It is translated as CASSQGQGIGEQYF.